This T cell receptor beta chain emerged from a study of cytomegalovirus exposure and HLA in healthy donors. Study findings and constraints: Reportedly, HLA-A and HLA-B alleles of most subjects were accurately predicted from TCR beta.

In the PCR, 60 Vbeta and 13 Jbeta primers were used. Profiling relied on immunoSEQ multiplex PCR, and the TCRdb table lists in-frame clones only, not all of them. The table lists 95,000 to 150,000 clones, 66% of them singletons. With respect to this clone: No antigen is known for it.

The clonotype was recovered from a man aged 18 to 30 in good health and CMV-seronegative. The sequenced material came from PBMCs.

The DNA for the CDR3 is TGTGCCAGCAGTATCTCAGATAGCAATCAGCCCCAGCATTTT. Translation gives CASSISDSNQPQHF. V gene TRBV25-1 combines with J gene TRBJ1-5; D is undetermined. V was cut by 5 bases and J by 0 bases, with 8 bases left in between. CDR3 size: 14 residues. Germline assignment: CDR1 MGHDK and CDR2 SYGVNS.